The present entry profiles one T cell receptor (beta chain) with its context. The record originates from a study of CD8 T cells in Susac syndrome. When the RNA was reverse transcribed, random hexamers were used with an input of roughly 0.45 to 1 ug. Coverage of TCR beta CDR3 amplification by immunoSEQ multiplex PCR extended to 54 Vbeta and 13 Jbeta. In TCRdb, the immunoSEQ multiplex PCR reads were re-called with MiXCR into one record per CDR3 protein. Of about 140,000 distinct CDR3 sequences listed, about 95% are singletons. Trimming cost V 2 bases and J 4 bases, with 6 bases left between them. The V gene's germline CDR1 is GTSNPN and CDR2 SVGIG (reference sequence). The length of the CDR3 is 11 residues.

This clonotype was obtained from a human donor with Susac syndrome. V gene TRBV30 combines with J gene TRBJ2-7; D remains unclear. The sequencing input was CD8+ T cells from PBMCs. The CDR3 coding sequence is TGTGCCTGGAGTTCTACATACGAGCAGTACTTC. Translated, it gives CAWSSTYEQYF.